This T cell receptor beta chain appears in the sequencing data of a study of early T cells in non-severe SARS-CoV-2 infection. There are 15 residues in the CDR3. V shed 6 bases and J shed 3 bases, with 16 bases lying between them. Germline lookup yields CDR1 ENHRY and CDR2 SYGVKD. Attachment of unique molecular identifiers to individual cDNA molecules was performed. One entry per CDR3 protein, called by TCRdb with MiXCR from the 5' RACE reads. The sample has some 66,000 distinct CDR3 sequences; over 10% are singletons. This clonotype was seen repeatedly, ten times or more. The specimen was whole blood. This TCR was sampled from an adult who was a healthcare worker with PCR-confirmed SARS-CoV-2 infection or an uninfected control (not recorded which). The rearrangement uses TRBV10-3 and TRBJ2-3; D may match TRBD1 or TRBD2 (5 bases each). In DNA, the CDR3 is TGTGCCATCAGCACCGGGGACCGGCCAACAGATACGCAGTATTTT. Its translation is CAISTGDRPTDTQYF.